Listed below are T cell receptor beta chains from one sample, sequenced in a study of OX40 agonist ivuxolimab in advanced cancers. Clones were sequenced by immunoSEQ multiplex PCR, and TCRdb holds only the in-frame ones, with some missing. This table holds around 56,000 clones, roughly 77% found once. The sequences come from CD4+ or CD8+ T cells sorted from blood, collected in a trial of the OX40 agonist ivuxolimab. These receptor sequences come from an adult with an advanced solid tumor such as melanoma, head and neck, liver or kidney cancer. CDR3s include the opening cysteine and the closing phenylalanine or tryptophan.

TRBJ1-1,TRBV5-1,CASSPGQGPEAFF
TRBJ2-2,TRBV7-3,CASSPLAGDTGELFF
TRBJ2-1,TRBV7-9,CASSPRQGISYNEQFF
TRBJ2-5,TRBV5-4,CASSLESGGPKTQYF
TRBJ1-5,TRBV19,CASSYSSNQPQHF
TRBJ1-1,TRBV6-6,CASSSGGNTEAFF
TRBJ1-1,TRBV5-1,CASSLDTEAFF
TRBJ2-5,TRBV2,CASRRGQSYQETQYF
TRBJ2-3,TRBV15,CATSRDRYTDTQYF
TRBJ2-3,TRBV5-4,CASGGAGAPGDTQYF
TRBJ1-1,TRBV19,CASSYRGVTEAFF
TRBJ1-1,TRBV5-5,CASSWITGGEAFF
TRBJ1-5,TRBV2,CASSEGNVWPQHF
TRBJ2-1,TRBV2,CASSEQGRWQFF
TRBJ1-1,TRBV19,CATHGTLKGYTEAFF
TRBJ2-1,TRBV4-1,CASSQSTSGRKDGQFF
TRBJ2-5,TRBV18,CASSRPGQGGSETQYF
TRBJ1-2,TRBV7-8,CASSRPQGGGYTF
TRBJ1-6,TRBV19,CASSLGQDNSPLHF
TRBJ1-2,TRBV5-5,CASSQELQGPYGYTF
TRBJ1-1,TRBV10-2,CASSEYSGLNTEAFF
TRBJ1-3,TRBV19,CASIDARGSSGNTIYF
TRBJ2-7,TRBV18,CASSPPSTGGRQYF
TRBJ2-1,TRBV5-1,CASSLEGFSYNEQFF
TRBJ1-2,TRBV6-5,CASSYSLTGNYGYTF
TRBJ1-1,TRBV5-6,CASSFPGVKGMNTEAFF
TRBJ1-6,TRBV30,CAWDPGTVEPLHF
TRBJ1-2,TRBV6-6,CATHEGNYGYTF
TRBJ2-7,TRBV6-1,CASRPTSGGTYEQYF
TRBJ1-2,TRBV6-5,CASTIRDDYGYTF
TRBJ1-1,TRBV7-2,CASSLVPGRAFF
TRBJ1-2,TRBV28,CASRLRTGRYGYTF
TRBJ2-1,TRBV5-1,CASSFPGDNEQFF
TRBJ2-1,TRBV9,CASSVGSSGGANEQFF
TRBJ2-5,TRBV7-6,CASSLVEGETQYF
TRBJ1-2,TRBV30,CAWSVRAGYTF
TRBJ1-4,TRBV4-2,CASSQNPGTGQEKLFF
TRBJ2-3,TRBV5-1,CASSFGPIGDTQYF
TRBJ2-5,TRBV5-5,CASRPSGTGKETQYF
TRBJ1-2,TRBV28,CASSLTGGNYGYTF
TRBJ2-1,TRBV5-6,CASSLGLAGGNEQFF
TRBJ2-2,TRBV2,CASSEATGAGELFF
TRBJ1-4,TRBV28,CASNDPGQGFEKLFF
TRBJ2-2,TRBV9,CASSEPGQANTGELFF
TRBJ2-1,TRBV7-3,CASSRGIDNEQFF
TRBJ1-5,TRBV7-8,CASSLVSTGGSNQPQHF
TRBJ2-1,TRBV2,CASSAIESSYNEQFF